The 25 T cell receptor beta chains below come from one sample, sequenced in a study of blood T cell repertoires in COVID-19 (dated by TCRdb to about 2020). The protocol used for the library was the immunoSEQ multiplex PCR assay. Here the immuneACCESS table is served through TCRdb, limited to in-frame sequences with V and J called. Missing clones are a known gap in these copies; in checked studies unresolved V genes cover under half, and the rest lacks a known reason. The sample table contains some 76,000 clones; only one count was recorded for under 95% of them. Of the sample, approximately 5.3% falls within the top ten clones. The source material was peripheral blood. All receptors derive from a human donor in a cohort sampled during active COVID-19.

This chain uses TRBV20-1 with TRBJ1-2; D call uncertain. The CDR3 totals 11 residues. Between the trimmed V and J ends, which lost 6 bases and 9 bases, there was a span of 14 bases. Germline CDR1 and CDR2: DFQATT and SNEGSKA (reference sequence). CDR3 in DNA: TGCAGTGCCCGGCTCTGGGCGAGCTACACCTTC. Protein sequence: CSARLWASYTF.

The CDR3 nucleotides read TGTGCCAGCAGCCAAGGACTAGCAAGGGAGCAGTTCTTC. Amino acids: CASSQGLAREQFF. This chain links TRBV4-2 with TRBJ2-1, with 7 nucleotides matching TRBD2. The CDR3 is made up of 13 amino acids. CDR1 is LGHNA, CDR2 YNFKEQ, per germline. V dropped 1 base and J dropped 10; count of bases not matched to a gene: 4.

The chain employs TRBV19 and TRBJ2-5; weak D call: TRBD2 (5 bases). The CDR3 runs 15 residues. The germline CDR1 and CDR2 sequences are LNHDA and SQIVND (reference sequence). The ends were cut back, 8 bases at V and 0 bases at J, with 16 bases in the middle. The DNA of the CDR3 is TGTGCCAGTTCCCGGGATCCAAAAAACCAAGAGACCCAGTACTTC. This translates into CASSRDPKNQETQYF.

The CDR3 is CASSKGDRTYNEQFF. The DNA for the CDR3 is TGTGCCAGTAGTAAGGGGGACAGGACCTACAATGAGCAGTTCTTC. This chain joins TRBV19 and TRBJ2-1, with 8 bases lining up with TRBD1. The germline gives CDR1 LNHDA, CDR2 SQIVND (reference sequence). CDR3 length: 15 amino acids. The trim removed 4 bases at V and 2 bases at J, leaving 4 bases unmatched.

The chain carries TRBV7-7 and TRBJ2-6; TRBD2 is a possible D gene (6 bases). This CDR3 has 15 residues. Trimming took off 5 bases at V and 1 base at J, with 9 bases between the two ends. Germline V gene data show CDR1 as SSHAT and CDR2 as FNYEAQ (reference sequence). The CDR3 reads CASSGGTSGANVLTF. CDR3 in DNA: TGTGCCAGCAGCGGGGGGACTTCTGGGGCCAACGTCCTGACTTTC.

The chain uses TRBV10-3 and TRBJ2-1; 9 bases align to TRBD2. V lost 5 bases, J lost 9 bases, and 8 bases stayed unmatched. The CDR3 consists of 14 residues. Germline assignment: CDR1 ENHRY and CDR2 SYGVKD. Here the CDR3 DNA reads TGTGCCATCAGTCCCGGCGGGGGGGCGGGTGAGCAGTTCTTC. Residues: CAISPGGGAGEQFF.

V is TRBV6-1 and J is TRBJ2-3, with no clear D. This CDR3 comprises 14 residues. Germline-derived CDR1 and CDR2 are MNHNS and SASEGT. V lost 2 bases and J lost 2, with 8 bases in between. The CDR3, as DNA: TGTGCCAGCAGTGAACGCAGAATCACAGATACGCAGTATTTT. Translation gives CASSERRITDTQYF.

The V and J genes are TRBV11-2 and TRBJ2-5; possible D gene TRBD1, 6 bases. V was cut by 1 base and J by 4 bases, with 13 bases left in between. CDR3 length: 15 residues. Germline V gene sequence: CDR1 SGHAT, CDR2 FQNNGV. CDR3 amino acids: CASSLGPGGPETQYF. As DNA, the CDR3 is TGTGCCAGCAGCTTAGGCCCTGGGGGCCCAGAGACCCAGTACTTC.

The chain uses TRBV7-9 and TRBJ2-4, with 9 bases identical to TRBD1. This CDR3 has 14 amino acids. V lost 4 bases and J lost 7; bases outside the gene matches: 5. CDR1 is SEHNR and CDR2 is FQNEAQ in the germline V gene (reference sequence). The chain's CDR3 is CASSSQGASNIQYF. In DNA, the CDR3 is TGTGCCAGCAGCTCACAGGGGGCGTCGAACATTCAGTACTTC.

This chain links TRBV6-1 with TRBJ2-3; possibly TRBD2 for D (5 bases). The CDR3 runs to 15 residues. Germline V lookup: CDR1 MNHNS, CDR2 SASEGT. V was shortened by 2 bases and J by 3 bases, with 12 bases between the two germline ends. The CDR3 is CASSENGVDTDTQYF. As DNA, the CDR3 is TGTGCCAGCAGTGAAAACGGGGTGGATACAGATACGCAGTATTTT.

V gene TRBV5-8 combines with J gene TRBJ2-1; D uncertain. The CDR3 is made up of 15 amino acids. Between the trimmed V and J ends, which lost 4 bases and 0 bases, there was a span of 11 bases. CDR1 is SGHTS and CDR2 is YDEGEE in the germline V gene. CDR3 bases: TGTGCCAGCAGCCGATCTTCGAGCTCCTACAATGAGCAGTTCTTC. This gives the protein CASSRSSSSYNEQFF.

The chain is built from TRBV19 and TRBJ2-1; unclear D gene. V dropped 3 bases and J dropped 5 bases, with 17 bases sitting between them. The germline V gene has CDR1 LNHDA and CDR2 SQIVND (reference sequence). There are 16 residues in the CDR3. The CDR3, as DNA: TGTGCCAGTAGTATCGGTCTCCGAGTGATTCACAATGAGCAGTTCTTC. This encodes CASSIGLRVIHNEQFF.

The CDR3 reads CASSDGAGEKLFF. CDR3 nucleotide sequence: TGCGCCAGCAGTGATGGGGCCGGGGAAAAACTGTTTTTT. The chain carries TRBV10-1 and TRBJ1-4; possible D gene TRBD1, 5 bases. Germline V gene sequence: CDR1 WNHNN, CDR2 SYGVQD (reference sequence). The V end was cut by 3 bases, the J end by 8 bases, with 10 bases between. The CDR3 is made up of 13 amino acids.

CDR3 in amino acids: CASSHPPSGTGVNEQYF. The CDR3 DNA reads as TGCGCCAGCAGCCACCCTCCCTCTGGGACAGGGGTCAACGAGCAGTACTTC. The chain joins TRBV4-1 to TRBJ2-7; the match to TRBD1 covers 10 bases. The CDR3 is 17 amino acids. V was clipped by 3 bases and J by 5 bases; unmatched bases: 13. Per the germline V gene, CDR1 is MGHRA and CDR2 is YSYEKL.

J is TRBJ2-2 and V is TRBV10-3, with D unclear. This CDR3 has 14 residues. V lost 4 bases to trimming and J lost 1 base, with 7 bases between them. The germline V gene encodes CDR1 ENHRY and CDR2 SYGVKD. CDR3 residues: CAISGRGNTGELFF. The CDR3 bases are TGTGCCATCAGTGGGCGCGGGAACACCGGGGAGCTGTTTTTT.

CDR3 coding DNA: TGTGCCAGTAGTGCCCGGGGAGGGACAGATACGCAGTATTTT. It yields the protein CASSARGGTDTQYF. The chain uses TRBV19 and TRBJ2-3, with 7 positions matching TRBD2. The V and J ends lost 5 bases and 3 bases, in that order; junction bases with no gene match: 5. The CDR3 contains 14 residues. CDR1 and CDR2 from the germline V gene are LNHDA and SQIVND (reference sequence). Filled out from reference TRBV19 and TRBJ2-3, the complete variable domain reads DGGITQSPKYLFRKEGQNVTLSCEQNLNHDAMYWYRQDPGQGLRLIYYSQIVNDFQKGDIAEGYSVSREKKESFPLTVTSAQKNPTAFYLCASSARGGTDTQYFGPGTRLTVL.

The CDR3 sequence: CASSDPRTTGTGELFF. The CDR3 nucleotides read TGTGCCAGCAGCGACCCCCGTACTACGGGCACCGGGGAGCTGTTTTTT. The V call is TRBV9, the J call TRBJ2-2; D gene ambiguous. This CDR3 has 16 amino acids. Germline V gene sequence: CDR1 SGDLS, CDR2 YYNGEE. V was cut by 3 bases and J by 4 bases, with 16 bases left in between.

The chain carries TRBV11-2 and TRBJ2-5; D is undetermined. Germline V gives CDR1 SGHAT, CDR2 FQNNGV. The CDR3 is made up of 13 amino acids. Trimming took off 3 bases at V and 2 bases at J, with 7 bases between the two ends. CDR3 sequence reads: CASSLSNQETQYF. The DNA for the CDR3 is TGTGCCAGCAGCTTGAGTAATCAAGAGACCCAGTACTTC.

The genes are TRBV27 and TRBJ2-1, with a weak D call TRBD1 (6 bases). Germline assignment: CDR1 MNHEY and CDR2 SMNVEV (reference sequence). There are 15 residues in the CDR3. Deletions cut 3 bases from V and 8 bases from J, with 17 bases between. CDR3 protein: CASSFWQGFSDEQFF. In DNA, the CDR3 is TGTGCCAGCAGTTTCTGGCAGGGGTTTAGCGATGAGCAGTTCTTC.

The V gene is TRBV7-3, the J gene TRBJ2-3, with 9 positions matching TRBD1. J was trimmed by 1 base and V by 3 bases; bases with no gene match: 2. Germline CDR1 is SGHTA and CDR2 is FQGTGA. CDR3 length: 15 residues. DNA of the CDR3: TGTGCCAGCAGCTTGGGACAGGGTGGCACAGATACGCAGTATTTT. Protein sequence: CASSLGQGGTDTQYF.

J is TRBJ1-1 and V is TRBV30; D is unresolved. Trimming stripped 4 bases from V and 0 bases from J, with 9 bases between. Germline assignment: CDR1 GTSNPN and CDR2 SVGIG (reference sequence). CDR3 length equals 13 residues. The CDR3 coding sequence is TGTGCCTGGACAGGAAATATGAACACTGAAGCTTTCTTT. Translating it yields CAWTGNMNTEAFF.

V usage is TRBV7-8 and J usage is TRBJ2-5; 7 bases map to TRBD2. V was clipped by 0 bases and J by 5 bases; unmatched bases: 6. Germline assignment: CDR1 SGHVS and CDR2 FQNEAQ. The CDR3 is 15 residues long. The CDR3 coding sequence is TGTGCCAGCAGCTTAGCGGCCTCGCGGGGGGAGACCCAGTACTTC. Residues: CASSLAASRGETQYF. The entire variable domain, with the rest obtained from reference TRBV7-8 and TRBJ2-5, is as follows: GAGVSQSPRYKVAKRGQDVALRCDPISGHVSLFWYQQALGQGPEFLTYFQNEAQLDKSGLPSDRFFAERPEGSVSTLKIQRTQQEDSAVYLCASSLAASRGETQYFGPGTRLLVL.

With regard to this clone: Its ends do not fully match the called genes, so a read error is possible. V usage is TRBV2 and J usage is TRBJ2-7, with 10 nucleotides matching TRBD2. The length of the CDR3 is 13 residues. Germline CDR1 reads SNHLY; CDR2 reads FYNNEI. DNA for the CDR3: TGTGCCAGCATTGAAGACTTAACTAGCGGGGATTACTTC. Encoded protein: CASIEDLTSGDYF.

The V and J genes are TRBV10-3 and TRBJ2-7; 7 bases are shared with TRBD1. The CDR3 covers 12 residues. Trimming at V came to 11 bases and at J to 4 bases, leaving 8 bases not matched to a gene. Germline loops: CDR1 ENHRY, CDR2 SYGVKD. This chain's CDR3 is CALGQAGYEQYF. The CDR3 DNA follows: TGTGCCCTCGGACAGGCGGGTTACGAGCAGTACTTC.

In its sample, this clone was seen a few times. This chain uses TRBV9 with TRBJ2-2; D is undetermined. CDR3 length equals 13 residues. Germline V lookup: CDR1 SGDLS, CDR2 YYNGEE. V lost 0 bases, J lost 5 bases, and 5 bases lay in between. The CDR3 nucleotides are TGTGCCAGCAGCGTAGGAGGAACCGGGGAGCTGTTTTTT. This encodes CASSVGGTGELFF. Based on the CDR3 plus reference TRBV9 and TRBJ2-2, the full variable domain is DSGVTQTPKHLITATGQRVTLRCSPRSGDLSVYWYQQSLDQGLQFLIQYYNGEERAKGNILERFSAQQFPDLHSELNLSSLELGDSALYFCASSVGGTGELFFGEGSRLTVL.